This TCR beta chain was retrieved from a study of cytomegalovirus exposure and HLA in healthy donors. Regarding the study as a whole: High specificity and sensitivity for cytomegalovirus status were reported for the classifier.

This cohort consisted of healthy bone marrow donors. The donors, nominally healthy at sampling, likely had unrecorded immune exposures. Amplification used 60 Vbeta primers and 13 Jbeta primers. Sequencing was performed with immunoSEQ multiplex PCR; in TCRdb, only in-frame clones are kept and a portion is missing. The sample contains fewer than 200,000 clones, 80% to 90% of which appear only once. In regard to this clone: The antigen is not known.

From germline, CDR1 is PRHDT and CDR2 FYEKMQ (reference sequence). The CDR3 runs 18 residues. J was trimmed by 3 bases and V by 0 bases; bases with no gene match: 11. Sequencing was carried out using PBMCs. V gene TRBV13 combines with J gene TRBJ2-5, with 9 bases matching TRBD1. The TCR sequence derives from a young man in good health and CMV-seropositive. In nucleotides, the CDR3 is TGTGCCAGCAGCTTAGGCCCCGAGGGGACAGGGTTGGAAGAGACCCAGTACTTC. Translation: CASSLGPEGTGLEETQYF.